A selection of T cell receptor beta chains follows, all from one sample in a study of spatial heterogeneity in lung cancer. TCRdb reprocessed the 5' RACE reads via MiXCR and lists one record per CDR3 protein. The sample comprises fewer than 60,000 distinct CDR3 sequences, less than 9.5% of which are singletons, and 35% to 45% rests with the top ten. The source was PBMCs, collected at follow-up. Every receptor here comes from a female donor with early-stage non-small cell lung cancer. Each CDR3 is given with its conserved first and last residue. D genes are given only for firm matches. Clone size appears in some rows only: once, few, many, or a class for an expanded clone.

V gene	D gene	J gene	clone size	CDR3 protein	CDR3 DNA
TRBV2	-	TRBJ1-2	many	CASRTGTSFGYTF	TGTGCCAGCAGGACCGGGACTTCCTTTGGCTACACCTTC
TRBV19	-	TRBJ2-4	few	CASSTGGLAKNIQYF	TGTGCCAGTAGTACCGGAGGGCTAGCCAAAAACATTCAGTACTTC
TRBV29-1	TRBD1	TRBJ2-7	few	CSVLDRVFSYEQYF	TGCAGCGTCCTCGACAGGGTCTTCTCCTACGAGCAGTACTTC
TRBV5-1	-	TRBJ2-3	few	CASRGRTGTDTQYF	TGCGCCAGCAGGGGGAGGACAGGAACAGATACGCAGTATTTT
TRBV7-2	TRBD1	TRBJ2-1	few	CASSKTGTGTFEQFF	TGTGCCAGCAGCAAAACCGGGACAGGTACATTCGAGCAGTTCTTC
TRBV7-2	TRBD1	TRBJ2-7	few	CASSSQGALRSEQYF	TGTGCCAGCAGCTCGCAGGGGGCCCTAAGGTCCGAGCAGTACTTC
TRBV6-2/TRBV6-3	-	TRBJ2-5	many	CASSYSMGDQETQYF	TGTGCCAGCAGTTACTCGATGGGGGACCAAGAGACCCAGTACTTC
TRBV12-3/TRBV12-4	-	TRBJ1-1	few	CASSFKGGVNTEAFF	TGTGCCAGCAGTTTTAAGGGTGGCGTAAACACTGAAGCTTTCTTT
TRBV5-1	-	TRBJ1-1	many	CASSSGGRGANTEAFF	TGCGCCAGCAGCTCTGGAGGCAGGGGAGCGAACACTGAAGCTTTCTTT
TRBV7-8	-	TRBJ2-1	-	CASSPQGLGYNEQFF	TGTGCCAGCAGCCCGCAGGGATTGGGATACAATGAGCAGTTCTTC
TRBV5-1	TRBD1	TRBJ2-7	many	CASSFTGVSEQYF	TGCGCCAGCAGCTTCACAGGGGTTTCCGAGCAGTACTTC
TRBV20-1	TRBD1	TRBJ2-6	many	CSAIRQGSLSGANVLTF	TGCAGTGCTATTAGACAGGGGTCACTCTCTGGGGCCAACGTCCTGACTTTC
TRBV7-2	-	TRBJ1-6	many	CASSPHGGDSPLHF	TGTGCCAGCAGCCCCCACGGGGGGGATTCACCCCTCCACTTT
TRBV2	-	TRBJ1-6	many	CASSRSGIYNSPLHF	TGTGCCAGCAGCCGAAGTGGGATTTATAATTCACCCCTCCACTTT
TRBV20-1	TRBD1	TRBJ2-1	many	CSALRDRGNEQFF	TGCAGTGCGCTCCGGGACAGGGGAAATGAGCAGTTCTTC
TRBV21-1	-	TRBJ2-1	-	CASSGLLAVPYNEQFF	TGTGCCAGCAGCGGTTTACTAGCAGTCCCCTACAATGAGCAGTTCTTC